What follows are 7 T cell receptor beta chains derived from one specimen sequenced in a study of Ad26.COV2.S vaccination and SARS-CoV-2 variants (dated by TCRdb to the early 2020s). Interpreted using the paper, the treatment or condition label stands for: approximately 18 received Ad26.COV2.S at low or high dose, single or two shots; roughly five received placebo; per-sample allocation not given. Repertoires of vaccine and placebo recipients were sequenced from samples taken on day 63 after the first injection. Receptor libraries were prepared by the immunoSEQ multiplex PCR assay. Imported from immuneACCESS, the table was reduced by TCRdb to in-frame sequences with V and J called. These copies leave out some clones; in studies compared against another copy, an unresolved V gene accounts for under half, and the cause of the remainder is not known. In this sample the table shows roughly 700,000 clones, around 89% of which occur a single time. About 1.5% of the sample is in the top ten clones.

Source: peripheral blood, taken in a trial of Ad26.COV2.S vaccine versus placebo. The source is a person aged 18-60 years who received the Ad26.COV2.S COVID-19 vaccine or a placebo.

The CDR3 region is CASSLEGRVGETQYF. In DNA form, the CDR3 reads TGTGCCAGCAGCTTAGAAGGGAGGGTTGGGGAGACCCAGTACTTC. The chain carries TRBV7-9 and TRBJ2-5; 7 positions match TRBD2. With 1 base clipped from V and 5 bases from J, the junction kept 7 bases outside the gene matches. Germline CDR1 SEHNR, CDR2 FQNEAQ (reference sequence). The CDR3 loop spans 15 amino acids.

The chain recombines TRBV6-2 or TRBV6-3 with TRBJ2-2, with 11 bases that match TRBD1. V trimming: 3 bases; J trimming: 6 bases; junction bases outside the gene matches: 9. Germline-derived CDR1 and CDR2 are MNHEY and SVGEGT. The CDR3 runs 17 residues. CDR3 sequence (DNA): TGTGCCAGCAGTTATGTCGGCCTGGGACAGGGGGCCGGGGAGCTGTTTTTT. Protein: CASSYVGLGQGAGELFF.

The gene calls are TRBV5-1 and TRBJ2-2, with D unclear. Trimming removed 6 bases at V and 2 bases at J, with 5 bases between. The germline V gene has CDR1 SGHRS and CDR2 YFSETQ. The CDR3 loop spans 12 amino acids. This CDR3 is CASNLNTGELFF. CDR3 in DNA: TGCGCCAGCAACTTAAACACCGGGGAGCTGTTTTTT.

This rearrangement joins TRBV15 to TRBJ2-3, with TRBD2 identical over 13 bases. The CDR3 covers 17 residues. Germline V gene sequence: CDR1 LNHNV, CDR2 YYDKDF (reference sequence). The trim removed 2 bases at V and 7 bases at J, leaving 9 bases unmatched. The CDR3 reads CATSRLSGTSGTNTQYF. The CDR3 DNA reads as TGTGCCACCAGCAGATTATCCGGGACTAGCGGGACTAATACGCAGTATTTT. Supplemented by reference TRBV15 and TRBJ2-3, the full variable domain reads DAMVIQNPRYQVTQFGKPVTLSCSQTLNHNVMYWYQQKSSQAPKLLFHYYDKDFNNEADTPDNFQSRRPNTSFCFLDIRSPGLGDTAMYLCATSRLSGTSGTNTQYFGPGTRLTVL.

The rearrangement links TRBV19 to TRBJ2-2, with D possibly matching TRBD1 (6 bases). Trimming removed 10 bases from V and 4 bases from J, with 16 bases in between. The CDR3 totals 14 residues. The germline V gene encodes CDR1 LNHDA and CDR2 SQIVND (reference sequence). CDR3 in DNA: TGTGCCACTCCAAAGGGGGAGCGCACCGGGGAGCTGTTTTTT. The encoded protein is CATPKGERTGELFF.

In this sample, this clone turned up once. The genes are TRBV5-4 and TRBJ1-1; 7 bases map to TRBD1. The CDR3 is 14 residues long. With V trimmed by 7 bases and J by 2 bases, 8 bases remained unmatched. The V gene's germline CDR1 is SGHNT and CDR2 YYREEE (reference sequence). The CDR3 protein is CASLPGTDNTEAFF. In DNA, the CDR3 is TGTGCCAGCCTCCCCGGGACAGATAACACTGAAGCTTTCTTT.

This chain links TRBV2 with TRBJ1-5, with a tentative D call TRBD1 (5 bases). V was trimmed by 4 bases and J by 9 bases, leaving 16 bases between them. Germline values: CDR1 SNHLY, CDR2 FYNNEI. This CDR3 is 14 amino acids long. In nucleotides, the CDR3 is TGTGCCAGCAGTGTGGGCCAGGGAAGACGGCCCCAGCATTTT. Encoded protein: CASSVGQGRRPQHF.